One and the same sample provided the 21 T cell receptor beta chains below, sequenced in a study of early T cells in non-severe SARS-CoV-2 infection. TCRdb redid the calling of the 5' RACE reads with MiXCR, one entry per CDR3 protein. The sample includes around 68,000 distinct CDR3 sequences, 10% to 15% of them seen just once. This specimen was whole blood, taken at baseline. The receptors derive from an adult who was a healthcare worker with PCR-confirmed SARS-CoV-2 infection or an uninfected control (not recorded which).

This clonotype was seen more than once but under ten times. This chain uses TRBV11-2 with TRBJ2-5, with D possibly being TRBD2 (6 bases). Germline V CDR1 and CDR2: SGHAT, FQNNGV. V shed 4 bases and J shed 2 bases, with 14 bases lying between them. The CDR3 runs 15 residues. The CDR3: CASSSWTTSQETQYF. CDR3 in DNA: TGTGCCAGCAGCTCCTGGACTACGAGTCAAGAGACCCAGTACTTC. Complete variable domain (other parts from reference TRBV11-2 and TRBJ2-5): EAGVAQSPRYKIIEKRQSVAFWCNPISGHATLYWYQQILGQGPKLLIQFQNNGVVDDSQLPKDRFSAERLKGVDSTLKIQPAKLEDSAVYLCASSSWTTSQETQYFGPGTRLLVL.

This clonotype was observed a few times. V usage is TRBV18 and J usage is TRBJ1-3; TRBD1 might be the D (6 bases). Germline lookup yields CDR1 KGHSH and CDR2 LQKENI. V lost 1 base, J lost 4 bases, and 8 bases lay in between. The CDR3 loop spans 14 amino acids. CDR3 protein: CASSPQDRGNTIYF. DNA of the CDR3: TGTGCCAGCTCACCACAAGACAGGGGAAACACCATATATTTT.

The genes are TRBV13 and TRBJ1-1, with 7 positions matching TRBD1. CDR1 PRHDT and CDR2 FYEKMQ come from the germline V gene (reference sequence). V lost 5 bases to trimming and J lost 1 base; unmatched junction nucleotides: 4. The CDR3 is 14 amino acids. CDR3: CASSMGQQNTEAFF. CDR3 coding DNA: TGTGCCAGCAGCATGGGACAGCAGAACACTGAAGCTTTCTTT.

This clonotype came up a few times. The rearrangement joins TRBV10-3 to TRBJ2-5, with 7 nucleotides matching TRBD2. V dropped 0 bases and J dropped 4; count of bases not matched to a gene: 2. Germline V gives CDR1 ENHRY, CDR2 SYGVKD. There are 14 residues in the CDR3. The CDR3 is CAISESGGGETQYF. DNA for the CDR3: TGTGCCATCAGTGAGTCTGGGGGGGGAGAGACCCAGTACTTC.

This chain connects TRBV11-2 to TRBJ1-5; D remains unclear. The CDR3 sequence is 14 residues long. Between the trimmed V and J ends, which lost 3 bases and 3 bases, there was a span of 9 bases. Per germline, CDR1 SGHAT and CDR2 FQNNGV. CDR3 in amino acids: CASSLEGDNQPQHF. Written as DNA, the CDR3 is TGTGCCAGCAGCTTGGAAGGTGACAATCAGCCCCAGCATTTT.

This clonotype has only a few counts. The gene calls are TRBV6-5 and TRBJ1-4, with D maybe TRBD1 (5 bases). This CDR3 comprises 15 residues. Trimming removed 5 bases at V and 1 base at J, with 11 bases between. The germline V gene encodes CDR1 MNHEY and CDR2 SVGAGI. The CDR3 DNA follows: TGTGCCAGCAGTGAACGGGGGTTAACTAATGAAAAACTGTTTTTT. It translates to CASSERGLTNEKLFF.

This clonotype was seen more than once but under ten times. The chain couples TRBV28 to TRBJ2-1; TRBD1 agrees at 9 bases. Trimming took 8 bases from V and 4 from J; bases not matched to a gene: 3. This CDR3 is built from 13 residues. Germline CDR1 reads MDHEN; CDR2 reads SYDVKM. CDR3 in DNA: TGTGCCAGCGGGACAGGGCCTTACAATGAGCAGTTCTTC. As protein: CASGTGPYNEQFF.

This clonotype has more than one count but fewer than ten. The CDR3: CASSLGSVMNTEAFF. In DNA, the CDR3 is TGTGCCAGCAGCTTAGGGTCCGTCATGAACACTGAAGCTTTCTTT. The V call is TRBV7-2, the J call TRBJ1-1; D gene unclear. The V gene lost 1 base and the J gene lost 0 bases, with 9 bases spanning the gap. Germline CDR1 reads SGHTA; CDR2 reads FQGNSA. The CDR3 length is 15 residues.

This clonotype turned up a few times. The V and J genes are TRBV6-2 or TRBV6-3 and TRBJ2-1, with 8 bases fitting TRBD2. CDR3 length: 15 residues. Germline V lookup: CDR1 MNHEY, CDR2 SVGEGT. The V gene end was trimmed by 4 bases and the J gene end by 2 bases; junction bases not matched to a gene: 4. CDR3 coding DNA: TGTGCCAGCAGTTTACTAGCGGAGCCCTACAATGAGCAGTTCTTC. Translation: CASSLLAEPYNEQFF.

This clonotype was observed once. The rearrangement uses TRBV12-3 or TRBV12-4 and TRBJ2-7; maybe TRBD2 (5 bases). This CDR3 spans 13 amino acids. V was shortened by 5 bases and J by 2 bases, with 10 bases between the two germline ends. CDR3 in amino acids: CASSPGYAYEQYF. DNA of the CDR3: TGTGCCAGCAGTCCGGGATACGCCTACGAGCAGTACTTC.

This clonotype has just a few counts. CDR3 region: CASSYNAGDTQYF. Written as DNA, the CDR3 is TGTGCCAGCAGTTACAACGCGGGAGATACGCAGTATTTT. This rearrangement joins TRBV6-6 to TRBJ2-3; possibly TRBD2 for D (5 bases). CDR3 length: 13 amino acids. The V end lost 2 bases, the J end lost 5 bases, and 8 bases lay between the germline ends. From germline, CDR1 is MNHNY and CDR2 SVGAGI (reference sequence).

This clonotype appeared a few times. This chain joins TRBV28 and TRBJ1-2; 10 bases fit TRBD1. The V segment lost 3 bases and the J segment 10 bases; nucleotides outside the gene matches: 8. Germline lookup yields CDR1 MDHEN and CDR2 SYDVKM. The CDR3 runs to 14 residues. The DNA for the CDR3 is TGTGCCAGCAGTTTGACAGGGGGCCGTAAGATCTACACCTTC. It specifies CASSLTGGRKIYTF.

This clonotype showed up just a few times. The chain couples TRBV7-9 to TRBJ1-1; D gene uncertain. With 2 bases removed from V and 0 bases from J, the gap between germline ends came to 10 bases. The germline V gene has CDR1 SEHNR and CDR2 FQNEAQ (reference sequence). The CDR3 is made up of 15 amino acids. The CDR3 protein is CASSLFGPLNTEAFF. The DNA of the CDR3 is TGTGCCAGCAGCTTATTCGGACCGTTGAACACTGAAGCTTTCTTT.

This clonotype was seen a few times. This chain links TRBV9 with TRBJ2-2, with TRBD1 matching over 9 bases. Germline V gene data show CDR1 as SGDLS and CDR2 as YYNGEE. With V trimmed by 3 bases and J by 5 bases, 11 bases remained unmatched. The CDR3 is 17 amino acids. CDR3 region: CASSADPGQGITGELFF. The CDR3 nucleotides read TGTGCCAGCAGCGCCGACCCGGGACAGGGTATAACCGGGGAGCTGTTTTTT.

The table lists this clonotype with a few counts. V and J are TRBV12-3 or TRBV12-4 and TRBJ2-7; D not certain. The CDR3 loop spans 13 amino acids. Trimming pared 8 bases from V and 2 bases from J, leaving 13 bases between. The CDR3 coding sequence is TGTGCCAGCGCGGAAGGTTGGCCCTACGAGCAGTACTTC. It specifies CASAEGWPYEQYF.

This clonotype was observed many times. This chain connects TRBV6-5 to TRBJ1-6; 9 nucleotides align to TRBD1. J was trimmed by 10 bases and V by 7 bases; bases with no gene match: 8. The germline V gene encodes CDR1 MNHEY and CDR2 SVGAGI. The CDR3 covers 14 residues. This chain's CDR3 is CASNPGDRDSPLHF. In nucleotides, the CDR3 is TGTGCCAGCAACCCGGGGGACAGGGACTCACCCCTCCACTTT.

The V and J genes are TRBV12-2 and TRBJ1-5; TRBD1 is the table's D call and was not checked against the DNA. TRBV12-2 is given as a pseudogene. There are 20 residues in the CDR3. The CDR3 spells CASRLALLDRDLISNQPQHF. Written as DNA, the CDR3 is TGTGCAAGTCGCTTAGCGCTATTGGACAGGGACCTGATAAGCAATCAGCCCCAGCATTTT.

The chain is built from TRBV6-5 and TRBJ1-3; no clear D gene. Germline V gene sequence: CDR1 MNHEY, CDR2 SVGAGI. The CDR3 is 14 residues long. V was trimmed by 2 bases and J by 4 bases, leaving 9 bases between them. The DNA for the CDR3 is TGTGCCAGCAGTTACAGGGTGCGGGGAAACACCATATATTTT. The encoded protein is CASSYRVRGNTIYF.

This clonotype was found a few times. The chain carries TRBV21-1 and TRBJ2-1; TRBD1, as called in the table, went unchecked against the DNA. TRBV21-1 is reported as a pseudogene. CDR3 size: 16 residues. The CDR3 nucleotides read TGTGCCAGCAGCAAAGGGGTGGCGGGGGACGCCAATGAGCAGTTCTTC. This encodes CASSKGVAGDANEQFF.

There are many counts of this clonotype. The chain uses TRBV20-1 and TRBJ1-6; D is unresolved. Germline lookup yields CDR1 DFQATT and CDR2 SNEGSKA (reference sequence). Trimming removed 1 base at V and 7 bases at J, with 14 bases between. The CDR3 totals 15 residues. CDR3 nucleotide sequence: TGCAGTGCTAGAGGCCCGACGGGGATAAATTCACCCCTCCACTTT. As protein: CSARGPTGINSPLHF.

This chain uses TRBV28 with TRBJ2-1; D ambiguous. V dropped 3 bases and J dropped 6 bases, with 6 bases sitting between them. The germline gives CDR1 MDHEN, CDR2 SYDVKM. This CDR3 region has 12 residues. The CDR3 is CASSFLGNEQFF. The CDR3 coding sequence is TGTGCCAGCAGTTTTTTGGGCAATGAGCAGTTCTTC.